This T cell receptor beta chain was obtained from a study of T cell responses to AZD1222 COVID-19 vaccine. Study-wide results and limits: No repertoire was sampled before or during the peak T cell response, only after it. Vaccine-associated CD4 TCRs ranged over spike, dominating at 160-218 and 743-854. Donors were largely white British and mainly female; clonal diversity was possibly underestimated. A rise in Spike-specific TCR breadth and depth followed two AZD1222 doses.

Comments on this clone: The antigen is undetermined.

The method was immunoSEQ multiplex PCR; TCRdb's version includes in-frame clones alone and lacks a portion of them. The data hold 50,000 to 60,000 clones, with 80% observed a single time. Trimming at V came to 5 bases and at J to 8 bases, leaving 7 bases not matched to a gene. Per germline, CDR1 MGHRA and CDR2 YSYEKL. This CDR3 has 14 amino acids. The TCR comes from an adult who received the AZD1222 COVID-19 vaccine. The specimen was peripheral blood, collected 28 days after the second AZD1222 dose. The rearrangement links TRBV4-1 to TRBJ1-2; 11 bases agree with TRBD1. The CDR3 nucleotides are TGCGCCAGCAGCGCGGGACAGGGGGTTTCAGGCTACACCTTC. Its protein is CASSAGQGVSGYTF.